Following are 13 T cell receptor beta chains from one sample sequenced in a study of blood T cells in healthy people across ages. Primed by a sample-barcoded 5' primer and a J-beta primer mix, a second PCR proceeded for about 7 to 11 cycles. TCRdb redid the calling of the 5' RACE reads with MiXCR, one entry per CDR3 protein. The data show more than 650,000 distinct CDR3 sequences, about a fifth seen once. The sequenced material came from blood. All receptors come from a man aged 65-85 years in good health.

This clonotype was seen a few times. V and J are TRBV29-1 and TRBJ2-5; D gene unclear. CDR3 size: 12 residues. CDR1 is SQVTM and CDR2 is ANQGSEA in the germline V gene. With 1 base removed from V and 11 bases from J, the gap between germline ends came to 14 bases. In DNA form, the CDR3 reads TGCAGCGTTGAAGTTGGAGCATACGGGCAGTACTTC. Protein: CSVEVGAYGQYF.

The chain recombines TRBV6-6 with TRBJ2-4; D might be TRBD2 (5 bases). This CDR3 has 15 amino acids. Germline CDR1 reads MNHNY; CDR2 reads SVGAGI (reference sequence). V was clipped by 2 bases and J by 1 base, with 9 bases between them. The CDR3 spells CASSYQTGAKNIQYF. The CDR3 bases are TGTGCCAGCAGTTACCAGACGGGGGCCAAAAACATTCAGTACTTC.

The table lists this clonotype with a few counts. This chain connects TRBV15 to TRBJ1-1; a weak D match, TRBD1 (5 bases). This CDR3 comprises 17 residues. Trimming shortened V by 1 base and J by 3 bases, and 18 bases separated the two germline ends. CDR1 is LNHNV and CDR2 is YYDKDF in the germline V gene (reference sequence). The CDR3 region has the DNA TGTGCCACCAGCAGAGTTCAGGGTACTTTGGTTGACACTGAAGCTTTCTTT. Protein: CATSRVQGTLVDTEAFF.

This clonotype was observed a few times. This rearrangement joins TRBV10-3 to TRBJ1-2, with unresolved D. V gave up 6 bases and J gave up 2 bases, with 13 bases separating them. Germline CDR1 reads ENHRY; CDR2 reads SYGVKD. The CDR3 is made up of 14 amino acids. In DNA, the CDR3 is TGTGCCATCAGGCAAACCGGGAGCAACTATGGCTACACCTTC. It yields the protein CAIRQTGSNYGYTF.

The J gene is TRBJ1-2, the V gene TRBV9; D is uncertain. Germline CDR1 reads SGDLS; CDR2 reads YYNGEE. CDR3 length equals 13 residues. Trimming cost V 2 bases and J 4 bases, with 9 bases left between them. This CDR3 is CASSVKDAYGYTF. The CDR3 coding sequence is TGTGCCAGCAGCGTGAAGGACGCCTATGGCTACACCTTC. Using reference TRBV9 and TRBJ1-2 for the parts outside the CDR3, the full variable domain is DSGVTQTPKHLITATGQRVTLRCSPRSGDLSVYWYQQSLDQGLQFLIQYYNGEERAKGNILERFSAQQFPDLHSELNLSSLELGDSALYFCASSVKDAYGYTFGSGTRLTVV.

This clonotype was picked up many times. This rearrangement joins TRBV4-1 to TRBJ2-1, with D uncertain. Trimming left V 0 bases short and J 7 bases short, with 13 bases between. There are 15 residues in the CDR3. In germline, CDR1 is MGHRA, CDR2 YSYEKL. The CDR3 DNA reads as TGCGCCAGCAGCCAAGATAGGGCTGGTTGGAATGAGCAGTTCTTC. It codes for CASSQDRAGWNEQFF.

This clonotype was observed at least ten times. The chain uses TRBV29-1 and TRBJ1-2; 7 positions agree with TRBD1. The V gene end was trimmed by 6 bases and the J gene end by 7 bases; junction bases not matched to a gene: 11. The germline V gene encodes CDR1 SQVTM and CDR2 ANQGSEA. The CDR3 length is 13 residues. CDR3 DNA: TGCAGCGTAGACGTACAGGGGAGAGCTGGCTACACCTTC. Amino acids: CSVDVQGRAGYTF. Full variable domain (outside the CDR3, taken from reference TRBV29-1 and TRBJ1-2): SAVISQKPSRDICQRGTSLTIQCQVDSQVTMMFWYRQQPGQSLTLIATANQGSEATYESGFVIDKFPISRPNLTFSTLTVSNMSPEDSSIYLCSVDVQGRAGYTFGSGTRLTVV.

The chain employs TRBV20-1 and TRBJ2-1; TRBD2 matches 8 bases. CDR1 DFQATT and CDR2 SNEGSKA come from the germline V gene (reference sequence). V was pared by 1 base and J by 10 bases, with 15 bases of the junction left unmatched. CDR3 length: 16 amino acids. The CDR3 protein is CSARVSGGGPQSEQFF. The CDR3 DNA reads as TGCAGTGCTAGAGTCTCAGGCGGGGGGCCACAATCAGAGCAGTTCTTC.

The J gene is TRBJ2-5, the V gene TRBV10-3, with 10 bases aligning to TRBD2. The end of the DNA aligns better with TRBJ2-1, so the J call may be wrong. From germline, CDR1 is ENHRY and CDR2 SYGVKD. The CDR3 extends over 18 amino acids. The CDR3 nucleotides are TGTGCCATCAGTGTTCCTAGCGGGGGTTACCTATCAAACAATGAGCAGTTCTTC. Its translation: CAISVPSGGYLSNNEQFF.

The chain joins TRBV14 to TRBJ2-7; 9 bases are a match to TRBD2. The J call may be incorrect, as the DNA end agrees better with TRBJ2-1. The CDR3 contains 16 residues. Germline values: CDR1 SGHDN, CDR2 FVKESK. CDR3 sequence: CASSQPTSGPWNEQFF. The DNA for the CDR3 is TGTGCCAGCAGCCAACCCACTAGCGGGCCTTGGAATGAGCAGTTCTTC.

CDR3 protein: CASSKGLGIGEQFF. In DNA, the CDR3 is TGTGCCAGCAGTAAAGGGTTGGGAATTGGTGAGCAGTTCTTC. The chain is built from TRBV3-1 and TRBJ2-1; D gene ambiguous. The CDR3 runs 14 residues. V shed 6 bases and J shed 9 bases, with 18 bases lying between them. Germline V gene lookup returns CDR1 LGHDT and CDR2 YNNKEL (reference sequence).

As concerns this clonotype: This may be a read error: a much more frequent sequence differs by one nucleotide. The V gene is TRBV5-1, the J gene TRBJ1-2; perhaps TRBD1 as D (6 bases). V was clipped by 0 bases and J by 6 bases, with 9 bases between them. From germline, CDR1 is SGHRS and CDR2 YFSETQ. This CDR3 has 13 amino acids. The CDR3 nucleotides are TGCGCCAGCAGCTTGGTTCCAGGGGATGGCTACACCTTC. This gives the protein CASSLVPGDGYTF. Full variable domain (rest looked up from reference TRBV5-1 and TRBJ1-2): KAGVTQTPRYLIKTRGQQVTLSCSPISGHRSVSWYQQTPGQGLQFLFEYFSETQRNKGNFPGRFSGRQFSNSRSEMNVSTLELGDSALYLCASSLVPGDGYTFGSGTRLTVV.

The rearrangement joins TRBV6-6 to TRBJ2-3; the D gene is possibly TRBD2 (6 bases). The CDR3 has 12 residues. The germline CDR1 and CDR2 sequences are MNHNY and SVGAGI (reference sequence). With 1 base removed from V and 8 bases from J, the gap between germline ends came to 7 bases. CDR3 sequence: CASSYLEGTQYF. As DNA, the CDR3 is TGTGCCAGCAGTTACTTGGAGGGTACGCAGTATTTT.